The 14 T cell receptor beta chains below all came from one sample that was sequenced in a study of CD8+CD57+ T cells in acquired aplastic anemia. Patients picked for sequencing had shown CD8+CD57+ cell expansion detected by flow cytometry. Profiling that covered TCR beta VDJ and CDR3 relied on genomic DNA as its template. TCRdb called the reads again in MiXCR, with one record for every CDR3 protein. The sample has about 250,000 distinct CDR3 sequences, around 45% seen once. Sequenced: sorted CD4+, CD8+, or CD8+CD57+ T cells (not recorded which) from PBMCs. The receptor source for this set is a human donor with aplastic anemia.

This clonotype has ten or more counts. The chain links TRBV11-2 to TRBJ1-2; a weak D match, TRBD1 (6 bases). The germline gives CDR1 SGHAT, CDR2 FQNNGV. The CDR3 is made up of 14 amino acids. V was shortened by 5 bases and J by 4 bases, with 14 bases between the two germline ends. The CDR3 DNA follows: TGTGCCAGCAGCCAGGGGTCAGGGTTCTATGGCTACACCTTC. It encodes CASSQGSGFYGYTF.

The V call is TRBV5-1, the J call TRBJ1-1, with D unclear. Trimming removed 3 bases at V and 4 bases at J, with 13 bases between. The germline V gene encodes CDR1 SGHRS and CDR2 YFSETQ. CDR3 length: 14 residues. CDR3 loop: CASSSSVGFTEAFF. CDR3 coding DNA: TGCGCCAGCAGCTCCTCGGTAGGTTTCACTGAAGCTTTCTTT.

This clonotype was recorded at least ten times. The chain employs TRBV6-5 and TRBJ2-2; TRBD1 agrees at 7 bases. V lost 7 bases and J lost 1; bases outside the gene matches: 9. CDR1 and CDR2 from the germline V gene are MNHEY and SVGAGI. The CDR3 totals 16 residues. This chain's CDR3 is CASTLGDSLNTGELFF. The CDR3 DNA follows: TGTGCCAGCACCCTTGGGGACAGCCTGAACACCGGGGAGCTGTTTTTT.

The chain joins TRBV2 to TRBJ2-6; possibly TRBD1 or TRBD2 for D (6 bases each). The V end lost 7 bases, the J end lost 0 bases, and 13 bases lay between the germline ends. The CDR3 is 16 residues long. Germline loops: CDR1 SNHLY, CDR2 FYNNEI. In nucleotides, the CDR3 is TGTGCCAGCATGGGGGGCAGGGTCTCTGGGGCCAACGTCCTGACTTTC. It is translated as CASMGGRVSGANVLTF.

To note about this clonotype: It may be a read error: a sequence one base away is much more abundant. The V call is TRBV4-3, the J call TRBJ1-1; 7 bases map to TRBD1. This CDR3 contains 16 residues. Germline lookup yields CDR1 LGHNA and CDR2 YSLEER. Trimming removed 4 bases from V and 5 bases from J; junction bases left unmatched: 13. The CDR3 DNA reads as TGCGCCAGCAGCCGATTCCTAACAGGGGAGGGGACTGAAGCTTTCTTT. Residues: CASSRFLTGEGTEAFF.

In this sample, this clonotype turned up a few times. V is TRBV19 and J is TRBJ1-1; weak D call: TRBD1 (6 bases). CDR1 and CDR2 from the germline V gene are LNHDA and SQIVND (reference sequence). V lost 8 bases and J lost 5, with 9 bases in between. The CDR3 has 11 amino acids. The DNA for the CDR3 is TGTGCCAGTGCGAGGGGGACTGAAGCTTTCTTT. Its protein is CASARGTEAFF.

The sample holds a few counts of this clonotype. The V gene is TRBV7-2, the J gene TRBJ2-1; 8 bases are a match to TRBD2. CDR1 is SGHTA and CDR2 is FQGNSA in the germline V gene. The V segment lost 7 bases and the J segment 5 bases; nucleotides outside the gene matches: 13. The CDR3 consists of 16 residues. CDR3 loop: CASTPGTRRPHNEQFF. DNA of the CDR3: TGTGCCAGCACCCCCGGGACTAGAAGACCCCACAATGAGCAGTTCTTC.

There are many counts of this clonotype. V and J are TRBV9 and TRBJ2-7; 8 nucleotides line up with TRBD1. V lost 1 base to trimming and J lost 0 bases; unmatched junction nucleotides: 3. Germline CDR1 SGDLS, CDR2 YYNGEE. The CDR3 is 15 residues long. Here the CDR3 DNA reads TGTGCCAGCAGCGTACGGACAGGGTCCTCCTACGAGCAGTACTTC. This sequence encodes CASSVRTGSSYEQYF.

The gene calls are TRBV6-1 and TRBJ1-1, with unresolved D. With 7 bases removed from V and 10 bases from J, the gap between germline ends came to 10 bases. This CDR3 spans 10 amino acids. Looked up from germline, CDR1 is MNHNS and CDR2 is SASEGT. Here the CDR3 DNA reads TGTGCCAGCATGGAACACGGAGCTTTCTTT. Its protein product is CASMEHGAFF.

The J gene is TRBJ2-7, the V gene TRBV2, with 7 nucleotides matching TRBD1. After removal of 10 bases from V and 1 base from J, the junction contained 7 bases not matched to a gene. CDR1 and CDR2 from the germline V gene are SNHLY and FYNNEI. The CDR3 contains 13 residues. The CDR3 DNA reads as TGTGCCACCGCACCGGGACAGTCCTACGAGCAGTACTTC. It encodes CATAPGQSYEQYF.

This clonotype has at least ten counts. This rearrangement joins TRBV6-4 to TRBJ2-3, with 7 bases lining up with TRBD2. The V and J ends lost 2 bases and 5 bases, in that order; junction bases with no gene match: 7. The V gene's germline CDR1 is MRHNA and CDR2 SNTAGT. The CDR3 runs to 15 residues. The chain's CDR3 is CASSDTAGRGDTQYF. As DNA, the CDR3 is TGTGCCAGCAGTGACACGGCGGGGAGGGGAGATACGCAGTATTTT.

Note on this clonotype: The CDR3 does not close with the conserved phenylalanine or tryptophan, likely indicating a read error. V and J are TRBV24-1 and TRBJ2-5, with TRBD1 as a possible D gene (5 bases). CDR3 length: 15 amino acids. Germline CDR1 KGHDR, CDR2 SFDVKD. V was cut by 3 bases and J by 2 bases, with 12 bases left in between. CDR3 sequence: CATSDIHRQQETQYS. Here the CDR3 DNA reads TGTGCCACCAGTGATATCCACAGACAGCAAGAGACCCAGTACTCC.

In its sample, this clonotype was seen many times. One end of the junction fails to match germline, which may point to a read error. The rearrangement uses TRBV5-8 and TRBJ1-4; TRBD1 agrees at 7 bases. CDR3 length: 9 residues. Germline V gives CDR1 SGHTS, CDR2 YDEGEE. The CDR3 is CASRKTGSF. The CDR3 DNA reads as TGTGCCAGCAGAAAGACAGGGTCATTT.

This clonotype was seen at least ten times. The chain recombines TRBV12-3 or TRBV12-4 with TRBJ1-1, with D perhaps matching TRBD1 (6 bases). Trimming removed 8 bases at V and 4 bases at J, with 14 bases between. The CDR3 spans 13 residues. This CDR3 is CASRTGAGTEAFF. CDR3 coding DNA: TGTGCCAGCCGAACGGGGGCGGGCACTGAAGCTTTCTTT.